The count of the clone carrying this T cell receptor beta chain is one. The study ran its PCR with 60 Vbeta and 13 Jbeta primers. The table came from immunoSEQ multiplex PCR; TCRdb's copy has only in-frame clones and leaves some out. The table has about 120,000 clones, approximately 66% seen once. J was trimmed by 4 bases and V by 2 bases; bases with no gene match: 4. CDR1 is SGHAT, CDR2 FQNNGV, per germline. The CDR3 is made up of 15 amino acids. This sample is part of a study of cytomegalovirus exposure and HLA in healthy donors. Sequenced input: PBMCs. The sequence came from a middle-aged woman in good health and CMV-seropositive. The chain couples TRBV11-2 to TRBJ2-7; 11 bases line up with TRBD1. The CDR3 region has the DNA TGTGCCAGCAGCTTATCGGGACAGGGGGGGTACGAGCAGTACTTC. Its protein product is CASSLSGQGGYEQYF.